The clone carrying this T cell receptor beta chain was found many times. What it recognizes is unknown. From RNA transcripts, TCR beta CDR3 regions were amplified. HTBI primers were employed in a first-round RT-PCR of the TCR CDR3. TCRdb re-derived calls from the multiplex PCR reads in MiXCR, one entry per CDR3 protein. The sample carries over 650,000 distinct CDR3 sequences, 45% recorded once. This specimen comes from a study of T cells in Graves' hyperthyroidism and ophthalmopathy. Clinical symptoms, serum thyroxine and TRAb, thyroid ultrasound and orbital computed tomography were used for the diagnoses. Study-wide points: Ophthalmopathy, as predicted by the model, came a median around 6 months after the prediction. Most clonotypes expanded in thyroid above 0.001 were likewise present in blood.

The V and J ends lost 6 bases and 0 bases respectively, with 9 bases between them. The CDR3 totals 14 residues. Sample: peripheral blood or thyroid tissue (not recorded which). The chain recombines TRBV12-3 or TRBV12-4 with TRBJ1-3; D gene ambiguous. The receptor was isolated from an adult man with Graves' disease, either hyperthyroidism or ophthalmopathy (not recorded which). The CDR3 DNA reads TGTGCCAGCAGCTTCCGAGGCTCTGGAAACACCATATATTTT. This codes for CASSFRGSGNTIYF.